Listed here is a single T cell receptor beta chain. The sample originates from a study of blood T cell repertoires in COVID-19. As for the study in general: The study drew acute and convalescent COVID-19 samples from the United States, Italy and Spain. In each case, the material was cDNA or gDNA derived from T cells, B-cell-depleted T cells, or PBMCs.

In the source study's methods: Reference gene primer amplification yielded estimated nucleated cell counts. This table comes from immunoSEQ multiplex PCR, and its TCRdb copy is limited to in-frame clones, with some not included. V and J calls and clone size are given by that table; D and trimming were obtained from the DNA. The sample shows 200,000 to 250,000 clones, approximately 85% of them seen only once. After removal of 5 bases from V and 6 bases from J, the junction contained 9 bases not matched to a gene. This CDR3 comprises 15 residues. In germline, CDR1 is SGHNT, CDR2 YENEEA. The specimen was peripheral blood. The chain recombines TRBV11-3 with TRBJ1-4, with 7 bases matching TRBD1. The sequence came from a woman in her seventies with COVID-19, enrolled during active disease. The CDR3 nucleotides are TGTGCCAGCAGCCCCAGACAGGGAAGAGATGAAAAACTGTTTTTT. Translation: CASSPRQGRDEKLFF.